This T cell receptor beta chain was identified in a study of blood T cells in healthy people across ages. Regarding the study as a whole: More naive CD4+ cells and higher diversity were found in long-lived than in aged donors. In older individuals, TCR beta diversity per million T cells was lower, falling roughly linearly with age. Calculation of diversity from one million T cells yielded estimates considered to be underestimates.

Every donor provided 8.5 to 10 milliliters of peripheral blood. A second PCR, run for about 6 to 11 cycles, used a sample-barcoded 5' primer plus a J-beta primer mix. One entry per CDR3 protein, called by TCRdb with MiXCR from the 5' RACE reads. The table has hundreds of thousands of distinct CDR3 sequences, 32% seen once. Trimming took 7 bases from V and 10 from J; bases not matched to a gene: 14. The CDR3 has 15 amino acids. As concerns this clonotype: The antigen remains undetermined.

The chain recombines TRBV12-3 or TRBV12-4 with TRBJ1-1, with TRBD1 identical over 11 bases. Material for sequencing was blood. The TCR originated in an elderly woman in good health. In nucleotides, the CDR3 is TGTGCCAGCATAGGTTCGGACAGGGGGCAAGTTGGAGCTTTCTTT. Its protein is CASIGSDRGQVGAFF.